Listed below are T cell receptor beta chains from one sample, sequenced in a study of cytomegalovirus exposure and HLA in healthy donors. Using immunoSEQ multiplex PCR, the repertoire was profiled, and TCRdb retains in-frame clones only, with some absent. The sample lists about 210,000 clones, more than 75% occurring once. Sequencing was done on a sample of PBMCs. Receptors were obtained from a male donor in good health and CMV-seropositive. The CDR3 runs from the conserved cysteine through the conserved F or W.

TRBJ2-3 | TRBV9 | CASSPRGRGYTDTQYF
TRBJ2-3 | TRBV18 | CASSLTDTQYF
NA | TRBV6-5 | CASSQGRPGGEQYF
TRBJ1-1 | TRBV27 | CASIGYTEAFF
TRBJ2-3 | TRBV6-5 | CASKNSGESSYTQYF
TRBJ1-5 | TRBV19 | CASWSRGSNQPQHF
TRBJ1-1 | TRBV7-2 | CASSFRLRGDTEAFF
TRBJ2-5 | TRBV30 | CAWAPGQGVQETQYF
TRBJ2-7 | TRBV7-9 | CASSYTGGVEQYF
TRBJ1-5 | TRBV30 | CAWNAGWDQPQHF
TRBJ1-1 | TRBV19 | CASSEGTEGMLNTEAFF
TRBJ2-2 | TRBV14 | CASSRYRGASGELFF
TRBJ2-1 | TRBV7-2 | CASSLSAGGAFNEQFF
TRBJ2-1 | TRBV9 | CASSGGQQQFF
TRBJ1-2 | TRBV7-8 | CASSPTVDRGYGYTF
TRBJ1-4 | TRBV7-2 | CASSAAPVGGEKLFF
TRBJ2-7 | TRBV10-3 | CAISGPGGPYEQYF